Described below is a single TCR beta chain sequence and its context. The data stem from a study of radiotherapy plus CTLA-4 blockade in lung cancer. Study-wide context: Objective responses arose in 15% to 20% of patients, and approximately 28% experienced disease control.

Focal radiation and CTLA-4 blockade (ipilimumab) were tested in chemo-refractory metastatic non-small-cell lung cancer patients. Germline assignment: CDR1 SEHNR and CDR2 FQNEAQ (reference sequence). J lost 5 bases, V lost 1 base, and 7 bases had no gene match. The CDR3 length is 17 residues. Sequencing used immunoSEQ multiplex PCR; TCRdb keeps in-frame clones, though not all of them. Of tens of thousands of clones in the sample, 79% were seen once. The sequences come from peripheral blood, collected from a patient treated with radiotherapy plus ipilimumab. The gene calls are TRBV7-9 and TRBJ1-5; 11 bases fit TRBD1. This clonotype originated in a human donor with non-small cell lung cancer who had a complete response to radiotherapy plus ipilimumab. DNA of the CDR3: TGTGCCAGCAGCTTAGGGAAGGGGACAGGGGGGGATCAGCCCCAGCATTTT. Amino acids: CASSLGKGTGGDQPQHF.